Given below is one TCR beta chain in context. Data came from immunoSEQ multiplex PCR; TCRdb stores just in-frame clones and leaves some out. The profile shows fewer than 70,000 clones, around 83% of them singletons. The data belong to a study of technical replicates of blood from a handful of donors. The receptor was isolated from a human donor in good health. Some clones in this sample may be carry-over from other donors' samples. Sequenced material: PBMCs.

CDR3 loop: CASSQDPQGVEGYTF. The CDR3 DNA reads as TGCGCCAGCAGCCAAGATCCGCAGGGGGTGGAAGGCTACACCTTC. The rearrangement links TRBV4-3 to TRBJ1-2; 7 bases map to TRBD1. J lost 8 bases, V lost 0 bases, and 9 bases had no gene match. Germline V gene lookup returns CDR1 LGHNA and CDR2 YSLEER. The CDR3 sequence is 15 residues long.